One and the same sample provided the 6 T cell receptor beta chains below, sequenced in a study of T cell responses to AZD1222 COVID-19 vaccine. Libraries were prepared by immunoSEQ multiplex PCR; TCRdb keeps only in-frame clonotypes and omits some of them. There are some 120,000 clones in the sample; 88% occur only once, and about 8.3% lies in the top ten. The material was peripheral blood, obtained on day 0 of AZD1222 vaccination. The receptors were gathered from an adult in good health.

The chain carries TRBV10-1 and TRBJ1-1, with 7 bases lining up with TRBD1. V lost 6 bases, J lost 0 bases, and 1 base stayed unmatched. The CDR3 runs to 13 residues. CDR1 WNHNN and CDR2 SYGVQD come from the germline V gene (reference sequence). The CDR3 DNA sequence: TGCGCCAGCAGACAGGGGATGAACACTGAAGCTTTCTTT. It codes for CASRQGMNTEAFF.

DNA for the CDR3: TGCGCCAGCAGCTTGAGGACCGCCGGCACTGAAGCTTTCTTT. Amino acids: CASSLRTAGTEAFF. This chain links TRBV5-1 with TRBJ1-1; D gene unclear. V lost 1 base, J lost 4 bases, and 11 bases lay in between. Germline CDR1 and CDR2: SGHRS and YFSETQ. The CDR3 totals 14 residues. Full variable domain (outside the CDR3, taken from reference TRBV5-1 and TRBJ1-1): KAGVTQTPRYLIKTRGQQVTLSCSPISGHRSVSWYQQTPGQGLQFLFEYFSETQRNKGNFPGRFSGRQFSNSRSEMNVSTLELGDSALYLCASSLRTAGTEAFFGQGTRLTVV.

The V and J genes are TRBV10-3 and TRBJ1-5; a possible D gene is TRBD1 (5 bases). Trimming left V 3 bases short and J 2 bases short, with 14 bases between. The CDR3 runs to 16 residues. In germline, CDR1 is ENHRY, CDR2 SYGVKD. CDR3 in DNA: TGTGCCATCAGTGAATCCCAAAGAGGGGGCAATCAGCCCCAGCATTTT. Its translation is CAISESQRGGNQPQHF.

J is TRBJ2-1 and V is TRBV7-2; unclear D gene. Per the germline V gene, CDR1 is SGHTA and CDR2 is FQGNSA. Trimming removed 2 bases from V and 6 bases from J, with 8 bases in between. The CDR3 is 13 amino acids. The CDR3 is CASSLRVVNEQFF. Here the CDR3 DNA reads TGTGCCAGCAGCTTAAGAGTAGTCAATGAGCAGTTCTTC.

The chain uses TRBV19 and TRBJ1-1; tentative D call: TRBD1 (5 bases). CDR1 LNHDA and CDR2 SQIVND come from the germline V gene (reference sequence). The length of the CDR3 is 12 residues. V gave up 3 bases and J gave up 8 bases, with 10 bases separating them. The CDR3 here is CASSIQGGEAFF. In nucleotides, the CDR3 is TGTGCCAGTAGTATCCAGGGTGGGGAAGCTTTCTTT. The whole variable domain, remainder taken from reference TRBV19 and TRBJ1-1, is DGGITQSPKYLFRKEGQNVTLSCEQNLNHDAMYWYRQDPGQGLRLIYYSQIVNDFQKGDIAEGYSVSREKKESFPLTVTSAQKNPTAFYLCASSIQGGEAFFGQGTRLTVV.

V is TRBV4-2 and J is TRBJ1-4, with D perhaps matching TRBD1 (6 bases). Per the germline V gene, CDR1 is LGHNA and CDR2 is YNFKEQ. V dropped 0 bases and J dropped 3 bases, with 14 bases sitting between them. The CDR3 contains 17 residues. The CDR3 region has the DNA TGTGCCAGCAGCCAAGAGCCGAGCGGGGGCCCTAATGAAAAACTGTTTTTT. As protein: CASSQEPSGGPNEKLFF.